Here is one T cell receptor (beta chain) with its context. Its antigen is not identified. This sample was included in a study of monozygotic twins with inflammatory bowel disease. Every sample had its cDNA made across eight separate reactions. UMIs incorporating a 6-nucleotide sample barcode were appended by means of template switching. TCRdb re-called the 5' RACE reads and catalogs CDR3 proteins one per entry, DNA excluded. The specimen's table records roughly 300,000 distinct CDR3 sequences. Study conclusions and caveats: Against healthy co-twins, IBD patients had lower TCRbeta diversity (measured by inverse Simpson). Differing immunosuppressive treatments may have added variability to patient repertoires.

This TCR came from a human donor with ulcerative colitis or Crohn's disease, or a healthy co-twin of an affected twin (not recorded which). Sample: blood.

This CDR3 reads CSVEAFQRLYGYTF. The chain is built from TRBV29-1 and TRBJ1-2. The CDR3 covers 14 residues. Germline V gives CDR1 SQVTM, CDR2 ANQGSEA.